The rows below give T cell receptor beta chains drawn from one sample of a study of cytomegalovirus exposure and HLA in healthy donors. This table comes from immunoSEQ multiplex PCR, and its TCRdb copy is limited to in-frame clones, with some not included. The sample holds roughly 110,000 clones. What was sequenced was PBMCs. The source is a man between 25 and 39 years old in good health and CMV-seronegative. Both conserved end residues are part of each CDR3. The D gene is left open where the match is weak.

D: -; J: TRBJ2-7; V: TRBV6-5; CDR3: CASRRGTGGVEQYF; DNA: TGTGCCAGCAGAAGAGGGACGGGGGGCGTCGAGCAGTACTTC
D: -; J: TRBJ2-3; V: TRBV9; CDR3: CASSVWMDSSTDTQYF; DNA: TGTGCCAGCAGCGTATGGATGGACTCTAGCACAGATACGCAGTATTTT
D: -; J: TRBJ1-2; V: TRBV5-1; CDR3: CASSLDPTGYGYTF; DNA: TGCGCCAGCAGCTTGGACCCGACGGGCTATGGCTACACCTTC
D: TRBD1; J: TRBJ1-5; V: TRBV5-6; CDR3: CASSSNRGPGNQPQHF; DNA: TGTGCCAGCAGCTCCAACAGGGGGCCGGGCAATCAGCCCCAGCATTTT
D: TRBD1; J: TRBJ2-7; V: TRBV2; CDR3: CASSDQGVAYEQYF; DNA: TGTGCCAGCAGTGATCAGGGGGTAGCTTACGAGCAGTACTTC
D: -; J: TRBJ2-7; V: TRBV7-2; CDR3: CASSLVAIQYEQYF; DNA: TGTGCCAGCAGCTTAGTAGCGATCCAATACGAGCAGTACTTC
D: -; J: TRBJ2-7; V: TRBV7-2; CDR3: CASSPWGGSFYEQYF; DNA: TGTGCCAGCAGCCCATGGGGGGGCTCGTTTTACGAGCAGTACTTC
D: TRBD1; J: TRBJ1-4; V: TRBV5-4; CDR3: CASSEGGTGNEKLFF; DNA: TGTGCCAGCAGCGAGGGGGGGACAGGGAATGAAAAACTGTTTTTT
D: -; J: TRBJ1-1; V: TRBV28; CDR3: CASRIPQGNTEAFF; DNA: TGTGCCAGCAGGATCCCACAGGGGAACACTGAAGCTTTCTTT
D: TRBD2; J: TRBJ2-2; V: TRBV7-2; CDR3: CASTSTGGLGTGELFF; DNA: TGTGCCAGCACCTCCACGGGGGGGCTCGGCACCGGGGAGCTGTTTTTT
D: -; J: TRBJ1-1; V: TRBV15; CDR3: CATQGTGGTEAFF; DNA: TGTGCCACACAGGGAACTGGGGGCACTGAAGCTTTCTTT
D: -; J: TRBJ2-7; V: TRBV5-6; CDR3: CASSFGSTNEQYF; DNA: TGTGCCAGCAGCTTCGGGTCAACAAACGAGCAGTACTTC
D: TRBD2; J: TRBJ2-3; V: TRBV29-1; CDR3: CSVRLAGGTDTQYF; DNA: TGCAGCGTACGACTAGCGGGGGGGACAGATACGCAGTATTTT
D: -; J: TRBJ1-5; V: TRBV5-1; CDR3: CASSPGGMDQPQHF; DNA: TGCGCCAGCAGCCCGGGGGGGATGGATCAGCCCCAGCATTTT
D: -; J: TRBJ2-4; V: TRBV28; CDR3: CATLGSENIQYF; DNA: TGTGCCACCCTCGGGAGCGAAAACATTCAGTACTTC
D: TRBD1; J: TRBJ1-4; V: TRBV7-6; CDR3: CASSQTGAVGWEKLFF; DNA: TGTGCCAGCAGCCAGACAGGGGCCGTGGGGTGGGAAAAACTGTTTTTT
D: TRBD1; J: TRBJ1-5; V: TRBV5-1; CDR3: CASSEGAEDNQPQHF; DNA: TGCGCCAGCAGCGAGGGGGCCGAGGACAATCAGCCCCAGCATTTT
D: -; J: TRBJ2-7; V: TRBV28; CDR3: CASSTDDGRGSYEQYF; DNA: TGTGCCAGCAGCACTGACGACGGCCGAGGGTCCTACGAGCAGTACTTC
D: -; J: TRBJ2-3; V: TRBV10-1; CDR3: CASSERSRTGSTDTQYF; DNA: TGCGCCAGCAGTGAAAGGTCTAGGACGGGGAGCACAGATACGCAGTATTTT